Reported below is one TCR beta chain. Disease was node-negative on CT and PET/CT in all patients; none had prior chemotherapy, radiotherapy or other malignancies. This specimen comes from a study of prognosis after radiotherapy for stage I lung cancer. Looking at the study overall: There were 12 to 15 patients with newly diagnosed primary stage I lung tumors and a handful of patients with oligometastatic NSCLC after surgical resection of the primary tumor.

Deletions cut 11 bases from V and 2 bases from J, with 20 bases between. The CDR3 contains 15 residues. Germline V CDR1 and CDR2: MDHEN, SYDVKM. Two rounds of multiplex PCR amplified TCR beta CDR3 from genomic DNA. The first round of PCR was done with primers that matched each TRBV and TRBJ gene. Each CDR3 protein gets one entry after TCRdb re-called the multiplex PCR reads with MiXCR. Here the sample spans about 47,000 distinct CDR3 sequences, about 37% being singletons. The chain carries TRBV28 and TRBJ2-3; TRBD2 is a possible D gene (6 bases). The starting material was PBMCs, obtained before or after stereotactic body radiation therapy (not recorded which). The receptor was isolated from a donor older than 45 with non-small cell lung cancer. In nucleotides, the CDR3 is TGTGCCTGCGACGACAGAGGGACTTACACAGATACGCAGTATTTT. Protein product: CACDDRGTYTDTQYF. Full variable domain (rest looked up from reference TRBV28 and TRBJ2-3): DVKVTQSSRYLVKRTGEKVFLECVQDMDHENMFWYRQDPGLGLRLIYFSYDVKMKEKGDIPEGYSVSREKKERFSLILESASTNQTSMYLCACDDRGTYTDTQYFGPGTRLTVL.